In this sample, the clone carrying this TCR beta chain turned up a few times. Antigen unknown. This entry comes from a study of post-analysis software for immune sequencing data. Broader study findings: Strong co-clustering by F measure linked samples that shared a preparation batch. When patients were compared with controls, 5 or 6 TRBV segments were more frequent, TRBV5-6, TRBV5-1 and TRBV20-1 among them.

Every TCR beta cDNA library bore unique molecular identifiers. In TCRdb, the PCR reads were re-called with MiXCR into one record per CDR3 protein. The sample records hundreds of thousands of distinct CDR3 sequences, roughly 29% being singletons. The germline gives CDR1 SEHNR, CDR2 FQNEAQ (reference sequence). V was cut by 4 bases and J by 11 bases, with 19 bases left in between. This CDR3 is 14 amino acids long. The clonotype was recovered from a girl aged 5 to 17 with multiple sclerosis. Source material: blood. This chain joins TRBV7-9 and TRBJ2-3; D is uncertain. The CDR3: CASSSKKIKAKQYF. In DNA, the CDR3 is TGTGCCAGCAGCTCAAAAAAGATCAAAGCGAAGCAGTATTTT.